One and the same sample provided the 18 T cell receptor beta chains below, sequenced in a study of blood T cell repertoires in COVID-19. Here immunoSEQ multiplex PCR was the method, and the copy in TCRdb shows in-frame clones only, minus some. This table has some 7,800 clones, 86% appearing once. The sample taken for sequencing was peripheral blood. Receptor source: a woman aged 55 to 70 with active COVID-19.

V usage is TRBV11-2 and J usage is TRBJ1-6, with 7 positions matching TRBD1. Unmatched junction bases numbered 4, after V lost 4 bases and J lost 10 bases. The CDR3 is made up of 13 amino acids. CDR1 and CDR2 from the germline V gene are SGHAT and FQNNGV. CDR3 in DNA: TGTGCCAGCAGCTACACAGGGGACTCACCCCTCCACTTT. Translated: CASSYTGDSPLHF.

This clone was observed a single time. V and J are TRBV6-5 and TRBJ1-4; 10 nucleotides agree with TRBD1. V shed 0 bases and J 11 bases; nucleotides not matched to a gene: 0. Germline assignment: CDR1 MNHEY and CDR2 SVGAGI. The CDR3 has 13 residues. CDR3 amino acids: CASSYSTGGKLFF. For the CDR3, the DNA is TGTGCCAGCAGTTACTCGACAGGGGGCAAACTGTTTTTT.

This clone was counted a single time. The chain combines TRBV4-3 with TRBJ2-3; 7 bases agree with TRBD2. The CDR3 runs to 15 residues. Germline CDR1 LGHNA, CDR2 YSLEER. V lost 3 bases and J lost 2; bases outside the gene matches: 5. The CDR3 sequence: CASSQVGLDTDTQYF. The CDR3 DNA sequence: TGCGCCAGCAGCCAGGTAGGACTAGACACAGATACGCAGTATTTT.

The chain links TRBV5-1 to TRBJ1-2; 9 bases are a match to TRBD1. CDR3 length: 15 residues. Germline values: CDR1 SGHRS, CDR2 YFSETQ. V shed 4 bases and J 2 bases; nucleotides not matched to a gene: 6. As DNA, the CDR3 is TGCGCCAGCAGCCTGAGACAGGGGGGGAACTATGGCTACACCTTC. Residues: CASSLRQGGNYGYTF.

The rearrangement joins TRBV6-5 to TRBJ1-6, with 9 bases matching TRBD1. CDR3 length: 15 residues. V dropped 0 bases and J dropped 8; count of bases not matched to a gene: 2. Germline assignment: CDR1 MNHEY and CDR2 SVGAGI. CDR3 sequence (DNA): TGTGCCAGCAGTTACTCGGGACAGGGACATTCACCCCTCCACTTT. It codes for CASSYSGQGHSPLHF.

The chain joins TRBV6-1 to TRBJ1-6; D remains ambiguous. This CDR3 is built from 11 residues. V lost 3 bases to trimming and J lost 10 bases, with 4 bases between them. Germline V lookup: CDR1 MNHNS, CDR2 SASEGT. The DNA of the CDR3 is TGTGCCAGCAGTGAGGGCTCACCCCTCCACTTT. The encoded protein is CASSEGSPLHF.

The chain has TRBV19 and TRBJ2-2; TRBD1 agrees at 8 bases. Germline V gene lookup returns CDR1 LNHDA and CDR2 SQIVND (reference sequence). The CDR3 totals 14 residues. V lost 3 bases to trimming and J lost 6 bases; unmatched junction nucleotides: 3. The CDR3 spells CASSIPTGAGELFF. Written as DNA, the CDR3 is TGTGCCAGTAGTATTCCGACAGGGGCCGGGGAGCTGTTTTTT.

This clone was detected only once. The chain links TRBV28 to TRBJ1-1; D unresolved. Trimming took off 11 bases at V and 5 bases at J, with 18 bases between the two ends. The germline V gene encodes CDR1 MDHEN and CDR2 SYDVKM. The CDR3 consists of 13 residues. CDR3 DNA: TGTGCCGTTAGGCCGCCCGGGGTTACTGAAGCTTTCTTT. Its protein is CAVRPPGVTEAFF.

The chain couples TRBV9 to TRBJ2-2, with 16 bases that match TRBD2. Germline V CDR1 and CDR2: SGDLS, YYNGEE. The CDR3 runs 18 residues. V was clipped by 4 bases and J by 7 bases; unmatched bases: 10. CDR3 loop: CASSTTGLAGGRNGELFF. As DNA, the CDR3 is TGTGCCAGCAGCACCACGGGACTAGCGGGGGGGCGGAACGGGGAGCTGTTTTTT. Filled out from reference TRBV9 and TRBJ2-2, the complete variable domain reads DSGVTQTPKHLITATGQRVTLRCSPRSGDLSVYWYQQSLDQGLQFLIQYYNGEERAKGNILERFSAQQFPDLHSELNLSSLELGDSALYFCASSTTGLAGGRNGELFFGEGSRLTVL.

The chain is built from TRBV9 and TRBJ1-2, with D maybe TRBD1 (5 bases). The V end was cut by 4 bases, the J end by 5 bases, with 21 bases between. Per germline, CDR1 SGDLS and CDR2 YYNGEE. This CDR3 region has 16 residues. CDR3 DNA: TGTGCCAGCAGCACCCGAGGGAGGGAGAGGGGTTATGGCTACACCTTC. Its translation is CASSTRGRERGYGYTF.

The CDR3 loop reads CASKRGTGAAFF. The CDR3 bases are TGTGCCAGCAAACGCGGGACAGGGGCAGCTTTCTTT. The rearrangement uses TRBV21-1 and TRBJ1-1; the D call of TRBD1 is as the table states it, not checked on the DNA. TRBV21-1 is described as a pseudogene. The CDR3 covers 12 residues.

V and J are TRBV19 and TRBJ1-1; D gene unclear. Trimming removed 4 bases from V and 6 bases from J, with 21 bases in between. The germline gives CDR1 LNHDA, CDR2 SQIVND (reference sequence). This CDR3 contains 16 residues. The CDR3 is CASSSSGRRLGAEAFF. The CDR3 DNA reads TGTGCCAGTAGTAGCTCCGGGAGGAGACTAGGCGCTGAAGCTTTCTTT.

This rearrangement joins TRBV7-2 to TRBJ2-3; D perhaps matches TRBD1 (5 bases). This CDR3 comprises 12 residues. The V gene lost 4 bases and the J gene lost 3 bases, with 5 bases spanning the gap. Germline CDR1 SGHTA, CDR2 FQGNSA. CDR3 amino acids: CASSSGTDTQYF. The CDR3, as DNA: TGTGCCAGCAGCTCAGGGACAGATACGCAGTATTTT.

CDR3 coding DNA: TGCGCCAGCAGCCAAGAAGGGGGGGAAACCGGGACAGGGAACATTCGGGAGACCCAGTACTTC. It translates to CASSQEGGETGTGNIRETQYF. This chain connects TRBV4-1 to TRBJ2-5, with 9 bases aligning to TRBD1. The junction had 22 bases not matched to a gene; V was cut back by 0 bases and J by 5 bases. This CDR3 is 21 amino acids long. The germline CDR1 and CDR2 sequences are MGHRA and YSYEKL.

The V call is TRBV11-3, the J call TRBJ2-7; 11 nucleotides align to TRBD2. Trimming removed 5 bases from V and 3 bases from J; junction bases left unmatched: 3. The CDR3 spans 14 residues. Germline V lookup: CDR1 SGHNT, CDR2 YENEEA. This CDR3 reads CASSPGLADYEQYF. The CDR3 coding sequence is TGTGCCAGCAGCCCGGGACTAGCGGACTACGAGCAGTACTTC.

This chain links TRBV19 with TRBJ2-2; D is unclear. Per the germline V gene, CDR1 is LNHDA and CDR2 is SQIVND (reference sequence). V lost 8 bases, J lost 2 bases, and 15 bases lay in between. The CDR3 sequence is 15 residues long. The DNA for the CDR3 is TGTGCCAGTGAAGTACGGCAGACTAACACCGGGGAGCTGTTTTTT. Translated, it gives CASEVRQTNTGELFF.

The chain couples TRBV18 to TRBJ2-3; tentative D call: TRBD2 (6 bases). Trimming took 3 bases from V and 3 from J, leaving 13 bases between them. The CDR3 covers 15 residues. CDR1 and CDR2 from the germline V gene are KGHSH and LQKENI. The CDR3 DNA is TGTGCCAGCTCACCTACACTAGCTTCAACAGATACGCAGTATTTT. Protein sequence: CASSPTLASTDTQYF. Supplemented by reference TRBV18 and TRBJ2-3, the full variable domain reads NAGVMQNPRHLVRRRGQEARLRCSPMKGHSHVYWYRQLPEEGLKFMVYLQKENIIDESGMPKERFSAEFPKEGPSILRIQQVVRGDSAAYFCASSPTLASTDTQYFGPGTRLTVL.

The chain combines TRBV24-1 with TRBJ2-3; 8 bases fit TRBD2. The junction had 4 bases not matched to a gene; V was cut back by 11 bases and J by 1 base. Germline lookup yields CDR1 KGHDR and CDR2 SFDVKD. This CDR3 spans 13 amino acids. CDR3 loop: CASARGGTDTQYF. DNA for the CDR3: TGTGCCAGTGCGCGGGGGGGCACAGATACGCAGTATTTT.